Below are 8 T cell receptor beta chains sequenced from a single sample in a study of cytomegalovirus exposure and HLA in healthy donors. The PCR used 60 Vbeta and 13 Jbeta primers. Sequencing was performed with immunoSEQ multiplex PCR; in TCRdb, only in-frame clones are kept and a portion is missing. This repertoire shows 200,000 to 250,000 clones, approximately 90% found once; its top ten account for approximately 1%. The specimen sequenced was PBMCs. The receptor source for this set is a woman between 18 and 29 years old in good health and CMV-seronegative.

The chain carries TRBV30 and TRBJ1-6, with 7 bases matching TRBD1. V lost 4 bases and J lost 3; bases outside the gene matches: 3. Looked up from germline, CDR1 is GTSNPN and CDR2 is SVGIG (reference sequence). This CDR3 is built from 14 residues. The CDR3 DNA sequence: TGTGCCTGGAACGACAGGGACTATAATTCACCCCTCCACTTT. Its translation: CAWNDRDYNSPLHF.

The chain couples TRBV11-2 to TRBJ2-5, with 9 bases lining up with TRBD2. Germline values: CDR1 SGHAT, CDR2 FQNNGV. V shed 1 base and J 5 bases; nucleotides not matched to a gene: 5. The CDR3 extends over 15 amino acids. CDR3 in DNA: TGTGCCAGCAGCTTAGCGCTAGCGGGATATGAGACCCAGTACTTC. Its protein is CASSLALAGYETQYF.

The chain has TRBV7-9 and TRBJ2-7, with D tentatively TRBD2 (6 bases). CDR1 and CDR2 from the germline V gene are SEHNR and FQNEAQ (reference sequence). V lost 5 bases and J lost 6, with 11 bases in between. This CDR3 is 12 amino acids long. DNA for the CDR3: TGTGCCAGCAGCCACGGGGGAGTCGAGCAGTACTTC. Residues: CASSHGGVEQYF.

The chain has TRBV30 and TRBJ2-3; TRBD1 is a possible D gene (5 bases). This CDR3 is 16 amino acids long. V was shortened by 2 bases and J by 3 bases, with 18 bases between the two germline ends. Germline V CDR1 and CDR2: GTSNPN, SVGIG (reference sequence). Here the CDR3 DNA reads TGTGCCTGGAGTAGACAACCCAGGGTTGTAACAGATACGCAGTATTTT. Its translation: CAWSRQPRVVTDTQYF. Supplemented by reference TRBV30 and TRBJ2-3, the full variable domain reads SQTIHQWPATLVQPVGSPLSLECTVEGTSNPNLYWYRQAAGRGLQLLFYSVGIGQISSEVPQNLSASRPQDRQFILSSKKLLLSDSGFYLCAWSRQPRVVTDTQYFGPGTRLTVL.

The sample holds a few counts of this clone. The chain joins TRBV7-7 to TRBJ2-5; 9 nucleotides match TRBD1. Per the germline V gene, CDR1 is SSHAT and CDR2 is FNYEAQ (reference sequence). The V gene end was trimmed by 4 bases and the J gene end by 1 base; junction bases not matched to a gene: 4. The CDR3 covers 15 residues. This CDR3 is CASSSGQGTQETQYF. CDR3 nucleotides: TGTGCCAGCAGCTCAGGACAGGGGACCCAAGAGACCCAGTACTTC.

The chain is built from TRBV6-5 and TRBJ1-2, with TRBD1 matching 8 bases. Looked up from germline, CDR1 is MNHEY and CDR2 is SVGAGI. CDR3 length: 13 amino acids. V shed 3 bases and J 8 bases; nucleotides not matched to a gene: 5. The CDR3 coding sequence is TGTGCCAGCAGTTATACAGGGGGGATAGGCTACACCTTC. Translating gives CASSYTGGIGYTF.

The chain carries TRBV9 and TRBJ2-3; maybe TRBD2 (5 bases). Germline values: CDR1 SGDLS, CDR2 YYNGEE. V gave up 0 bases and J gave up 4 bases, with 18 bases separating them. The CDR3 sequence is 17 residues long. The CDR3 sequence: CASSVVAGEDRSDTQYF. The CDR3 region has the DNA TGTGCCAGCAGCGTAGTTGCCGGGGAAGATAGATCAGATACGCAGTATTTT.

This clone was recorded once. The chain links TRBV2 to TRBJ1-1, with D unclear. The CDR3 loop spans 16 amino acids. The germline V gene has CDR1 SNHLY and CDR2 FYNNEI. V lost 10 bases and J lost 0, with 21 bases in between. CDR3 coding DNA: TGTGCCACCCGAAAAGGAGTTTTCCAGATGAACACTGAAGCTTTCTTT. Translated, it gives CATRKGVFQMNTEAFF.